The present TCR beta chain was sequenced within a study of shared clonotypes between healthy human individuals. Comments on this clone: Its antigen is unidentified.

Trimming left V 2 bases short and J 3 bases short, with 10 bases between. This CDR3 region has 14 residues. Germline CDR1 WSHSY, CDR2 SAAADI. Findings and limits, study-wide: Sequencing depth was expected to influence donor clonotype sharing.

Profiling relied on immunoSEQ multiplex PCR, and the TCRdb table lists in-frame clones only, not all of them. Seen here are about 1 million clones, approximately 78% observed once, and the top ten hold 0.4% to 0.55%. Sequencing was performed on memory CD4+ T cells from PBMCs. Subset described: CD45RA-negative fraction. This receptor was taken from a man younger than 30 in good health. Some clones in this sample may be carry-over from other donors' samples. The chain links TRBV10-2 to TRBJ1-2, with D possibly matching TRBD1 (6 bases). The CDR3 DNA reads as TGCGCCAGCAGTGAGGTACAGGGACACTATGGCTACACCTTC. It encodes CASSEVQGHYGYTF.